This T cell receptor (beta chain) came from a study of radiotherapy plus CTLA-4 blockade in lung cancer. Study information: Disease control was seen in approximately 31% of patients, objective responses in 15% to 20%. Study-level results: In blood, tumor-derived TCR clones expanded after radiotherapy plus ipilimumab.

Trimming stripped 4 bases from V and 6 bases from J, with 9 bases between. Germline loops: CDR1 MDHEN, CDR2 SYDVKM. The length of the CDR3 is 12 residues. The repertoire was sequenced with immunoSEQ multiplex PCR; TCRdb's copy has only in-frame clones and lacks some. The profile shows around 110,000 clones, roughly 86% of them singletons. Focal radiation plus CTLA-4 blockade with ipilimumab was given to patients with chemo-refractory metastatic non-small-cell lung cancer. With regard to this clone: Antigen: not known.

The chain links TRBV28 to TRBJ1-1; the D is unclear. The sequencing here drew on peripheral blood, taken from a patient treated with radiotherapy plus ipilimumab. The sequence derives from a human donor with non-small cell lung cancer that progressed on radiotherapy plus ipilimumab. Some clones in this sample may be carry-over from other donors' samples. CDR3 bases: TGTGCCAGCAGTTCCAGCGTATCTGAAGCTTTCTTT. Translation: CASSSSVSEAFF.